This TCR beta chain was recorded in a study of CD8 T cells in ankylosing spondylitis. In germline, CDR1 is SGHVS, CDR2 FQNEAQ. This CDR3 is built from 16 residues. The V and J ends lost 5 bases and 4 bases, in that order; junction bases with no gene match: 9. Study outcomes and limitations: Eight highly homologous variants formed a TCR beta motif that appeared characteristic of ankylosing spondylitis blood.

MiXCR was run by TCRdb on the 5' RACE reads, yielding one entry per CDR3 protein. Among around 770,000 distinct CDR3 sequences listed, approximately 10% were seen once. This clonotype has more than one count but fewer than ten. The antigen is not known. The chain recombines TRBV7-8 with TRBJ2-2; 8 nucleotides line up with TRBD2. This receptor was identified in a male donor with ankylosing spondylitis. Sequenced sample: blood, either unsorted or a sorted T cell fraction (not recorded which). This CDR3 is CASSPSGGPFTGELFF. The CDR3 coding sequence is TGTGCCAGCAGCCCCAGCGGGGGACCGTTCACCGGGGAGCTGTTTTTT.